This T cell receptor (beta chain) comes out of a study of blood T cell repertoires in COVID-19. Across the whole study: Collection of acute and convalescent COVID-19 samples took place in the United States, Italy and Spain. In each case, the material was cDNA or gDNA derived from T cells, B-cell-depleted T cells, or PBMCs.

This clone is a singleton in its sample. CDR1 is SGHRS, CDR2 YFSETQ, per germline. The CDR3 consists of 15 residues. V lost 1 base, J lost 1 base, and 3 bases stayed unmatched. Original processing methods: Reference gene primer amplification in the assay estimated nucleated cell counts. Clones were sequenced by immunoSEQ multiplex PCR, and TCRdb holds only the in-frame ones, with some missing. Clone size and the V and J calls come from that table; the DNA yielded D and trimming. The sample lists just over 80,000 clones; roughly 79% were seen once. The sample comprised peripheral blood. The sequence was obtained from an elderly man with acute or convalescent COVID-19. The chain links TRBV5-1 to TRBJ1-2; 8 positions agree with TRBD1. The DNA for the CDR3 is TGCGCCAGCAGCTTGATCACAGGGGGTAACTATGGCTACACCTTC. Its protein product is CASSLITGGNYGYTF. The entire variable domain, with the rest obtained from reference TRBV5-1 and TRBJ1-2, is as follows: KAGVTQTPRYLIKTRGQQVTLSCSPISGHRSVSWYQQTPGQGLQFLFEYFSETQRNKGNFPGRFSGRQFSNSRSEMNVSTLELGDSALYLCASSLITGGNYGYTFGSGTRLTVV.